This T cell receptor (beta chain) was identified during a study of blood T cell repertoires in COVID-19. Study in general: In Cohort 3, a recovered donor had either two negative PCRs, clearance, or symptom resolution. The cDNA or gDNA used as material had been derived from T cells, B-cell-depleted T cells, or PBMCs.

The CDR3 runs to 18 residues. V lost 4 bases, J lost 1 base, and 8 bases stayed unmatched. Looked up from germline, CDR1 is LGHDT and CDR2 is YNNKEL (reference sequence). The age range of participants was 18 to 89 years, with residence in about two dozen US areas. Sequencing used immunoSEQ multiplex PCR; TCRdb keeps in-frame clones, though not all of them. The table includes roughly 230,000 clones, around 86% detected once. The chain uses TRBV3-1 (or the pseudogene TRBV3-2) and TRBJ2-7; the match to TRBD2 covers 15 bases. What was sequenced was PBMCs or T cells enriched from blood (not recorded which). This clonotype was sampled from a man younger than 40 in a cohort exposed to, infected with or recovered from COVID-19 (not recorded which). The CDR3 bases are TGTGCCAGCAGCCCTACTGGACTAGCGGGAGGGATGTCCTACGAGCAGTACTTC. It encodes CASSPTGLAGGMSYEQYF.